The rows below give T cell receptor beta chains drawn from one sample of a study of T cell repertoires in cytomegalovirus infection. TCRdb processed the reads anew with MiXCR; each CDR3 protein has one entry. The sample contains 110,000 to 150,000 distinct CDR3 sequences, 30% to 40% of which appear only once. No antigen is known for these receptors. This sample comprised CD8+ T cells from cultured PBMCs, obtained from culture after CMV antigen stimulation. The receptor source for this set is a human donor in good health (CMV status not recorded). Some clones in this sample may be carry-over from other donors' samples. CDR3s include the opening cysteine and the closing phenylalanine or tryptophan. A D gene is named only where the DNA matches it firmly. Not all rows give a size; the values are once, few, many and, for expanded clones, a class.

v_gene	abundance	j_gene	d_gene	CDR3nt	CDR3aa
TRBV27	NA	TRBJ1-2	NA	TGTGCCAGCAGACCGTCATTATTAGATGGCTACACCTTC	CASRPSLLDGYTF
TRBV12-3/TRBV12-4	few	TRBJ2-3	NA	TGTGCCAGCAGTTTCCCGGTGGGAATTAGCACAGATACGCAGTATTTT	CASSFPVGISTDTQYF
TRBV19	many	TRBJ2-7	NA	TGTGCCAGTAGTGGGGACGGGGGCTACGAGCAGTACTTC	CASSGDGGYEQYF
TRBV28	many	TRBJ2-5	TRBD1	TGTGCCAGCAGTTTTGAGACAGGGCTCCAAGAGACCCAGTACTTC	CASSFETGLQETQYF
TRBV5-6	NA	TRBJ2-3	TRBD1	TGTGCCAGCAGCAAACCGGGACAGCGCACAGATACGCAGTATTTT	CASSKPGQRTDTQYF
TRBV3-1	NA	TRBJ2-1	NA	TGTGCCAGCAGCCAAGGTGCACTTTCCTACAATGAGCAGTTCTTC	CASSQGALSYNEQFF
TRBV20-1	NA	TRBJ2-7	NA	TGCAGTGCTACTTCATTCGGACTATCCTACGAGCAGTACTTC	CSATSFGLSYEQYF
TRBV12-3/TRBV12-4	NA	TRBJ2-2	NA	TGTGCCAGCAGTTACCTCACCGGGGAGCTGTTTTTT	CASSYLTGELFF
TRBV28	few	TRBJ2-5	NA	TGTGCCAGCAGTTTAGCCAGAAAAGAGACCCAGTACTTC	CASSLARKETQYF
TRBV7-2	NA	TRBJ2-3	NA	TGTGCCAGCAGCTTCGTGGGGAGCACAGATACGCAGTATTTT	CASSFVGSTDTQYF
TRBV12-3/TRBV12-4	few	TRBJ1-1	NA	TGTGCCAGCAGTTTTCCGCCTGGGGAGGAAGCTTTCTTT	CASSFPPGEEAFF
TRBV12-3/TRBV12-4	NA	TRBJ2-1	TRBD1	TGTGCCAGCAATTATGGGACAGTTAACTCCTACAATGAGCAGTTCTTC	CASNYGTVNSYNEQFF
TRBV2	few	TRBJ1-4	NA	TGTGCCAGCAGCCGGGGCCGGGGTGAAAAACTGTTTTTT	CASSRGRGEKLFF
TRBV6-1	few	TRBJ1-5	NA	TGTGCCAGCAGTGAATTGGGAAATCAGCCCCAGCATTTT	CASSELGNQPQHF
TRBV12-3/TRBV12-4	few	TRBJ2-2	NA	TGTGCCAGCGGCTTTCCCACCGGGGAGCTGTTTTTT	CASGFPTGELFF
TRBV7-4	NA	TRBJ1-2	NA	TGTGCCAGCAGCTTAGGGACAGCCATCTATGGCTACACCTTC	CASSLGTAIYGYTF
TRBV12-3/TRBV12-4	NA	TRBJ2-5	NA	TGTGCCAGCAGTTTGACGCACCAAGAGACCCAGTACTTC	CASSLTHQETQYF
TRBV7-6	few	TRBJ1-1	NA	TGTGCCAGCAGACCCGGACAGTCCCCCGAAGCTTTCTTT	CASRPGQSPEAFF
TRBV7-6	NA	TRBJ2-5	NA	TGTGCCAGCAGCTTAGTTACTTCGGCCCAAGAGACCCAGTACTTC	CASSLVTSAQETQYF
TRBV24-1	NA	TRBJ2-1	TRBD1	TGTGCCACCAGTAAGGGGGCATACAATGAGCAGTTCTTC	CATSKGAYNEQFF
TRBV7-2	many	TRBJ2-3	NA	TGTGCCAGCAGCCCCTACCCGGTTAGGGCAGATACGCAGTATTTT	CASSPYPVRADTQYF
TRBV13	few	TRBJ1-1	TRBD1	TGTGCCAGCAGCTCCGGGACAGGGTACACTGAAGCTTTCTTT	CASSSGTGYTEAFF
TRBV28	NA	TRBJ2-7	NA	TGTGCCAGCAGAGGGGGGCACTCCTACGAGCAGTACTTC	CASRGGHSYEQYF
TRBV7-6	NA	TRBJ2-1	NA	TGTGCCAGCAGGCCCGGCTTTATTGAGCAGTTCTTC	CASRPGFIEQFF
TRBV6-1	NA	TRBJ1-5	TRBD1	TGTGCCAGCAGCCGCGCTGACAGGGGGCGAGGGGATAGCAATCAGCCCCAGCATTTT	CASSRADRGRGDSNQPQHF
TRBV2	once	TRBJ2-1	TRBD2	TGTGCCAGCACCGAGTTTGCTAGCGGGGGGGCGGGTGAGCAGTTCTTC	CASTEFASGGAGEQFF
TRBV29-1	many	TRBJ2-1	TRBD2	TGCACTACGGCTAGCGGGGCAACTGAGCAGTTCTTC	CTTASGATEQFF
TRBV12-3/TRBV12-4	many	TRBJ1-2	TRBD1	TGTGCCAGCAGTTTTGGGGGGCTGACAGGGGGAGACTACTATGGCTACACCTTC	CASSFGGLTGGDYYGYTF
TRBV11-1	NA	TRBJ1-1	NA	TGTGCCAGCAGCTTGTCTGTTTCGAACACTGAAGCTTTCTTT	CASSLSVSNTEAFF
TRBV7-8	few	TRBJ1-5	TRBD1	TGTGCCAGCAGCTCCGTGGACAGGGTTTATAGCAATCAGCCCCAGCATTTT	CASSSVDRVYSNQPQHF
TRBV6-1	many	TRBJ2-5	NA	TGTGCCAGCAGTCCACTGGTCCGTACGGAAGAGACCCAGTACTTC	CASSPLVRTEETQYF
TRBV20-1	NA	TRBJ2-2	TRBD1	TGCAGCGCCGAAACCGGGACAGACACCGGGGAGCTGTTTTTT	CSAETGTDTGELFF
TRBV7-9	NA	TRBJ2-1	TRBD1	TGTGCCAGCAGCGCGACAGGGAAAAATGAGCAGTTCTTC	CASSATGKNEQFF
TRBV20-1	NA	TRBJ2-1	NA	TGCAGTGCTAGAGATCTTGGGGATATCGCCTACAATGAGCAGTTCTTC	CSARDLGDIAYNEQFF
TRBV20-1	few	TRBJ1-1	NA	TGCAGTGCTAGAGATCTACCCATTTTAATTGGGAACACTGAAGCTTTCTTT	CSARDLPILIGNTEAFF
TRBV7-6	few	TRBJ2-7	TRBD1	TGTGCCAGCAGCTCCGGGACAGGGAGCTACGAGCAGTACTTC	CASSSGTGSYEQYF
TRBV7-9	few	TRBJ2-2	TRBD2	TGTGCCAGCAGCGACAGAGCGGGAGTGAACACCGGGGAGCTGTTTTTT	CASSDRAGVNTGELFF
TRBV7-8	many	TRBJ1-2	TRBD1	TGTGCCAGCAGCCAATGGACAGGGGGCTCAACTAACTATGGCTACACCTTC	CASSQWTGGSTNYGYTF
TRBV12-3/TRBV12-4	NA	TRBJ2-3	NA	TGTGCCAGCAGTTTAGGAGGCGGTTCGGGGGCGAGGACAGATACGCAGTATTTT	CASSLGGGSGARTDTQYF
TRBV4-1	NA	TRBJ1-2	TRBD1	TGCGCCAGCAGCACAGACGGGACAGGGGACTATGGCTACACCTTC	CASSTDGTGDYGYTF
TRBV6-4	once	TRBJ2-3	TRBD2	TGTGCCAGCAGTCCACTAGCGGGGGCCTCAGATACGCAGTATTTT	CASSPLAGASDTQYF
TRBV7-2	NA	TRBJ2-6	NA	TGTGCCAGCAGCGCTTCAGCGATGAGGACTGGGGCCAACGTCCTGACTTTC	CASSASAMRTGANVLTF
TRBV12-3/TRBV12-4	NA	TRBJ2-7	TRBD2	TGTGCCAGCAGTTTAGAGGCGCCGGGGGGGTTCTTCGAGCAGTACTTC	CASSLEAPGGFFEQYF
TRBV24-1	NA	TRBJ2-2	TRBD1	TGTGCCACCAGGGGGACAGGGACAGACACCGGGGAGCTGTTTTTT	CATRGTGTDTGELFF
TRBV14	NA	TRBJ2-5	TRBD2	TGTGCCAGCAGCCCATGGGGACTAGCGGGGGAGGAGACCCAGTACTTC	CASSPWGLAGEETQYF
TRBV28	few	TRBJ1-1	NA	TGTGCCAGCAGTCGAGTGATGAACACTGAAGCTTTCTTT	CASSRVMNTEAFF